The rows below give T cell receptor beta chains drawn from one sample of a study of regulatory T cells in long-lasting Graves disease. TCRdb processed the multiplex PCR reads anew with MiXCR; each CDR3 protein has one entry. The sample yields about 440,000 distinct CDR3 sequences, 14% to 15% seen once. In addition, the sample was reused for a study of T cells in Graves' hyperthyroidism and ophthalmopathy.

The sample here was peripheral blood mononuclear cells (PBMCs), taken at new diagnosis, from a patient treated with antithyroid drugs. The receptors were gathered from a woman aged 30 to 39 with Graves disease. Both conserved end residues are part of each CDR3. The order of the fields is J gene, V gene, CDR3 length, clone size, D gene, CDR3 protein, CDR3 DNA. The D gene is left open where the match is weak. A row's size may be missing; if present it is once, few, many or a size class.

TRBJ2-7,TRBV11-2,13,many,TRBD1,CASSQGQLYEQYF,TGTGCCAGCAGCCAGGGACAGCTGTACGAGCAGTACTTC
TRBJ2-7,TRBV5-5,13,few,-,CASSKGSTYEQYF,TGTGCCAGCAGCAAAGGATCTACCTACGAGCAGTACTTC
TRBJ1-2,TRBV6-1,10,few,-,CASAMVGYTF,TGTGCCAGCGCCATGGTTGGCTACACCTTC
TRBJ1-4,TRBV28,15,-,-,CASSLYGAPAEKLFF,TGTGCCAGCAGTTTATATGGGGCGCCGGCGGAAAAACTGTTTTTT
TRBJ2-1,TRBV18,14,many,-,CASSPRAVGNEQFF,TGTGCCAGCTCACCCCGGGCCGTGGGCAATGAGCAGTTCTTC
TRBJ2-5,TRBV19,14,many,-,CASSRFPFPETQYF,TGTGCCAGTAGTCGATTCCCATTCCCAGAGACCCAGTACTTC
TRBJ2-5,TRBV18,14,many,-,CASSPLSFQETQYF,TGTGCCAGCTCACCACTTAGTTTCCAAGAGACCCAGTACTTC
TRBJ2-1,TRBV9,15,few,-,CASSVELQGRNEQFF,TGTGCCAGCAGCGTCGAGTTACAGGGAAGAAATGAGCAGTTCTTC
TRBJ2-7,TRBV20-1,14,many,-,CSARDKARVDEQYF,TGCAGTGCTAGAGATAAAGCCAGGGTGGACGAGCAGTACTTC
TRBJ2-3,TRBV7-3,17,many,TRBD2,CASSPWTGGGSTDTQYF,TGTGCCAGCAGCCCTTGGACGGGAGGAGGTAGCACAGATACGCAGTATTTT
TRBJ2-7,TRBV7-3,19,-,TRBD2,CASSLKRTSGRAIYNEQYF,TGTGCCAGCAGCTTAAAAAGGACTAGCGGGAGGGCCATCTACAATGAGCAGTACTTC
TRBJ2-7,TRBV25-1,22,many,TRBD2,CASSECRAGSGLAGASSYEQYF,TGTGCCAGCAGTGAATGCCGCGCGGGGTCGGGACTAGCGGGAGCCAGCTCCTACGAGCAGTACTTC
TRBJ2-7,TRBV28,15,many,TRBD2,CASSKTSGSSYEQYF,TGTGCCAGCAGTAAGACTAGCGGGAGCTCCTACGAGCAGTACTTC
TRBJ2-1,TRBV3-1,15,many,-,CASSPDRSSYNEQFF,TGTGCCAGCAGCCCGGACCGGAGCTCCTACAATGAGCAGTTCTTC
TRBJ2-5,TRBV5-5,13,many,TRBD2,CASSFERETAQYF,TGTGCCAGCAGCTTCGAGCGGGAGACGGCCCAGTACTTC
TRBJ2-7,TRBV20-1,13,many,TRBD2,CSARGGGAYEQYF,TGCAGTGCTAGAGGGGGGGGGGCCTACGAGCAGTACTTC
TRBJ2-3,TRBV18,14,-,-,CASSSQTATDTQYF,TGTGCCAGCTCATCACAGACGGCAACAGATACGCAGTATTTT
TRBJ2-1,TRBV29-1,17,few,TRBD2,CSVEDESGRDRKDEQFF,TGCAGCGTTGAAGACGAAAGCGGGAGGGACAGAAAGGATGAGCAGTTCTTC
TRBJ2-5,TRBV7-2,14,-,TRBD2,CASRVSGGKETQYF,TGTGCCAGCAGAGTTAGCGGGGGGAAAGAGACCCAGTACTTC
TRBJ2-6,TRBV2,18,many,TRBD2,CASSESAGGYSGANVLTF,TGTGCCAGCAGTGAATCGGCGGGAGGCTACTCTGGGGCCAACGTCCTGACTTTC
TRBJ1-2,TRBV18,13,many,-,CASSPARVWGYTF,TGTGCCAGCTCACCAGCCCGGGTATGGGGCTACACCTTC
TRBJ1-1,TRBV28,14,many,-,CASRGTGQNTEAFF,TGTGCCAGCAGAGGAACAGGGCAGAACACTGAAGCTTTCTTT
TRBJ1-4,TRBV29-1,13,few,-,CSVEEGAREKLFF,TGCAGCGTTGAAGAGGGGGCTAGGGAAAAACTGTTTTTT
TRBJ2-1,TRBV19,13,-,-,CASSTGRYNEQFF,TGTGCCAGTAGTACGGGACGCTACAATGAGCAGTTCTTC
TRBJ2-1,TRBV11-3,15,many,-,CASSFSGTTYNEQFF,TGTGCCAGCAGCTTCTCGGGAACAACGTACAATGAGCAGTTCTTC
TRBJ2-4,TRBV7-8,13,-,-,CASSLGVRNIQYF,TGTGCCAGCAGCTTGGGGGTGAGAAACATTCAGTACTTC
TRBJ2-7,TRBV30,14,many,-,CAWRWGSRNFEQYF,TGTGCCTGGAGGTGGGGGAGTCGGAATTTCGAGCAGTACTTC
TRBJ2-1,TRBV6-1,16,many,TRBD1,CASSGRTGSSDNEQFF,TGTGCCAGCAGTGGGAGGACAGGGTCTTCGGACAATGAGCAGTTCTTC
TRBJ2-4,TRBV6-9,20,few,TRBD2,CASSYSKIAGEGLAKNIQYF,TGTGCCAGCAGTTACTCGAAAATAGCGGGAGAGGGACTAGCCAAAAACATTCAGTACTTC
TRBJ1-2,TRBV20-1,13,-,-,CSASAPANYGYTF,TGCAGTGCTAGCGCCCCGGCTAACTATGGCTACACCTTC
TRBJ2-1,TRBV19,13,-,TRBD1,CAVQGASFNEQFF,TGTGCCGTACAGGGGGCAAGTTTCAATGAGCAGTTCTTC
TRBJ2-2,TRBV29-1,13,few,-,CSVGQMNTGELFF,TGCAGCGTTGGACAGATGAACACCGGGGAGCTGTTTTTT
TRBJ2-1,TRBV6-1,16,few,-,CASTEQTRNPYNEQFF,TGTGCCAGCACCGAACAGACTAGGAACCCCTACAATGAGCAGTTCTTC
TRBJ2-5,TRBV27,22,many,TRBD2,CASKVTSGSIVSTPSEQETQYF,TGTGCCAGCAAAGTCACTAGCGGGAGTATAGTATCCACTCCAAGCGAACAAGAGACCCAGTACTTC
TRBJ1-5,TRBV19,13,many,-,CASSMEGYQPQHF,TGTGCCAGTAGTATGGAGGGGTACCAGCCCCAGCATTTT
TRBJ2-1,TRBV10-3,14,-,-,CAISGGGAYNEQFF,TGTGCCATCAGTGGGGGTGGGGCCTACAATGAGCAGTTCTTC
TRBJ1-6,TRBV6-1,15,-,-,CASSPDISYNSPLHF,TGTGCCAGCAGTCCAGACATTTCCTATAATTCACCCCTCCACTTT
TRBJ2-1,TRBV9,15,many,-,CASSVEGTTYNEQFF,TGTGCCAGCAGCGTAGAGGGCACTACCTACAATGAGCAGTTCTTC
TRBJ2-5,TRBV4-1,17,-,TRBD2,CASSQETSGRNRETQYF,TGCGCCAGCAGCCAAGAGACTAGCGGGAGGAATCGGGAGACCCAGTACTTC
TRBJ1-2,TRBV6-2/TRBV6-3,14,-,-,CASSRGPLGYGYTF,TGTGCCAGCAGTCGGGGCCCCCTAGGGTATGGCTACACCTTC
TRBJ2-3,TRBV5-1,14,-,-,CASSLEWYTDTQYF,TGCGCCAGCAGCTTGGAGTGGTACACAGATACGCAGTATTTT
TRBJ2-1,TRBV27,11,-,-,CASIKVNEQFF,TGTGCCAGCATAAAGGTTAATGAGCAGTTCTTC
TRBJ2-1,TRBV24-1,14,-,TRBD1,CATAGTGSYNEQFF,TGTGCCACTGCCGGGACAGGGTCCTACAATGAGCAGTTCTTC
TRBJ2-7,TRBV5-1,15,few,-,CASSLSPRREGEQYF,TGCGCCAGCAGCCTCTCCCCTAGAAGAGAAGGCGAGCAGTACTTC
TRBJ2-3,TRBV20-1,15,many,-,CSARTGTRAGDTQYF,TGCAGTGCTAGAACCGGGACAAGGGCGGGAGATACGCAGTATTTT
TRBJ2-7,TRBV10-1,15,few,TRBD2,CASSPGTSGIYEQYF,TGCGCCAGCAGTCCGGGGACTAGCGGGATCTACGAGCAGTACTTC